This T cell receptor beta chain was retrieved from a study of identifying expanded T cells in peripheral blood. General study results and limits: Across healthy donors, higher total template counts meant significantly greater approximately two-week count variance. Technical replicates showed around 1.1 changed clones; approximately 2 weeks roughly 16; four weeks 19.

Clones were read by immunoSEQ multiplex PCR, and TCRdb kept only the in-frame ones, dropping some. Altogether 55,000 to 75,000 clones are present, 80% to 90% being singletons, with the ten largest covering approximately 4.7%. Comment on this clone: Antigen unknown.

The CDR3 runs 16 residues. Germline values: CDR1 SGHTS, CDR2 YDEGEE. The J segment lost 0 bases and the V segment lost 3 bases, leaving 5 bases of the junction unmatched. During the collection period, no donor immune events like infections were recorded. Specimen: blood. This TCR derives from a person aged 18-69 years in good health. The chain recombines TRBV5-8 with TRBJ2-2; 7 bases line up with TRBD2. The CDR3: CASSSLGGTNTGELFF. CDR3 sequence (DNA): TGTGCCAGCAGCTCGTTGGGGGGGACGAACACCGGGGAGCTGTTTTTT.